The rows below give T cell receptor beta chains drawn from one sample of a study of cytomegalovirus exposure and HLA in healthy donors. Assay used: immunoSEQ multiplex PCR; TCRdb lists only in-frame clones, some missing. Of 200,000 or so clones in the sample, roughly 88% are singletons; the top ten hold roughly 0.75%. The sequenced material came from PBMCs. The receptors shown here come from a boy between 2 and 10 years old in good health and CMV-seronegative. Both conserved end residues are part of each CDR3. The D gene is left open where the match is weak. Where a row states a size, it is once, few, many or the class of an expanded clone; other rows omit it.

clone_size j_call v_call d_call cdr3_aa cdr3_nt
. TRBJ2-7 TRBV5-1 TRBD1 CASSWDSWSSYEQYF TGCGCCAGCAGCTGGGACAGCTGGAGCTCCTACGAGCAGTACTTC
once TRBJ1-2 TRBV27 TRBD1 CASSETPGQGVAYGYTF TGTGCCAGCAGTGAAACGCCGGGACAGGGAGTTGCCTATGGCTACACCTTC
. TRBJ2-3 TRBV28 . CASTAGTSRDTQYF TGTGCCAGCACCGCCGGAACTAGCCGGGATACGCAGTATTTT
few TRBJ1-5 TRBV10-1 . CASKIGDRDSNQPQHF TGCGCCAGCAAAATTGGGGATCGGGATAGCAATCAGCCCCAGCATTTT
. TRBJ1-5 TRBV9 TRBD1 CASNPTGEGNQPQHF TGTGCCAGCAACCCAACAGGGGAAGGCAATCAGCCCCAGCATTTT
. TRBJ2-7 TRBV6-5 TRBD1 CASSYTGQGVSEQYF TGTGCCAGCAGTTACACCGGACAGGGAGTCAGCGAGCAGTACTTC
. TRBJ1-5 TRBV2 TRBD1 CASSEMGQVGQPQHF TGTGCCAGCAGTGAAATGGGACAGGTGGGCCAGCCCCAGCATTTT
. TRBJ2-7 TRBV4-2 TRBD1 CASSQDAPGQGRDRQYF TGTGCCAGCAGCCAGGATGCTCCTGGACAGGGTCGTGATCGGCAGTACTTC
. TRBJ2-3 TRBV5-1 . CASSFRRDSSTDTQYF TGCGCCAGCAGCTTTAGAAGGGACTCGAGCACAGATACGCAGTATTTT
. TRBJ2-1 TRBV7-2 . CASSPVGRASYNEQFF TGTGCCAGCAGCCCCGTGGGGCGAGCCTCCTACAATGAGCAGTTCTTC
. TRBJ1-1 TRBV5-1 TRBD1 CASSLDRGGTEAFF TGCGCCAGCAGCTTGGACAGGGGGGGTACTGAAGCTTTCTTT
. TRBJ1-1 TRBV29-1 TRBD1 CSARTGSDAIEAFF TGCAGCGCCAGGACAGGGTCGGACGCCATTGAAGCTTTCTTT
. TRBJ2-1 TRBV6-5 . CALGDPLYNEQFF TGTGCCCTGGGAGATCCCCTATACAATGAGCAGTTCTTC
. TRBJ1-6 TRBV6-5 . CASSYSRAGRSPLHF TGTGCCAGCAGTTACTCGAGGGCAGGCCGATCACCCCTCCACTTT
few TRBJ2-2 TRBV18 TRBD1 CASSPQGAFTGELFF TGTGCCAGCTCACCACAGGGGGCTTTCACCGGGGAGCTGTTTTTT
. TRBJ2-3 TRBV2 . CASSDEGYTQYF TGTGCCAGCAGTGATGAGGGCTATACGCAGTATTTT
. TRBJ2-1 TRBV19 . CASSIYPGEGWNEQFF TGTGCCAGTAGTATCTATCCCGGTGAGGGTTGGAATGAGCAGTTCTTC
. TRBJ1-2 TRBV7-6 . CASSFSQGDGYTF TGTGCCAGCAGCTTCTCACAGGGCGATGGCTACACCTTC
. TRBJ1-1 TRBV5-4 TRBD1 CASSQGQGGSEAFF TGTGCCAGCAGCCAAGGACAGGGAGGGAGTGAGGCTTTCTTT
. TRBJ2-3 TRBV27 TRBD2 CASRLAGGDTQYF TGTGCCAGTCGACTAGCGGGAGGTGATACGCAGTATTTT
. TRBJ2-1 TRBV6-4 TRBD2 CASSVLGGSGNEQFF TGTGCCAGCAGTGTCCTCGGCGGGAGCGGGAATGAGCAGTTCTTC
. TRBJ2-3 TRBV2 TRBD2 CASRWTSGRTDTQYF TGTGCCAGCAGATGGACTAGCGGGAGGACAGATACGCAGTATTTT
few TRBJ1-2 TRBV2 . CASSVGDRNYGYTF TGTGCCAGCAGTGTTGGAGACAGAAACTATGGCTACACCTTC
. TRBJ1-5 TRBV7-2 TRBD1 CASSPRQGMGQPQHF TGTGCCAGCAGCCCCAGACAGGGGATGGGTCAGCCCCAGCATTTT
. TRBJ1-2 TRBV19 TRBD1 CASSMATDRVFYGYTF TGTGCCAGTAGTATGGCAACGGACAGGGTCTTCTATGGCTACACCTTC
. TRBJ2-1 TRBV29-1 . CSVYPSPNEQFF TGCAGCGTTTACCCCAGTCCGAATGAGCAGTTCTTC
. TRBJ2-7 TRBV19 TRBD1 CASSNPRRDRVNEQYF TGTGCCAGTAGCAACCCCCGTCGTGACAGGGTGAACGAGCAGTACTTC
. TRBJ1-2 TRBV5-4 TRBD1 CASSWDRDYGYTF TGTGCCAGCAGCTGGGACAGGGATTATGGCTACACCTTC
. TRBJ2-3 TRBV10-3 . CAISEGGFSTDTQYF TGTGCCATCAGTGAGGGGGGCTTCAGCACAGATACGCAGTATTTT
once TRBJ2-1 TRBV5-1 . CASSLASGNERFF TGCGCCAGCAGCTTGGCCTCTGGCAATGAGCGGTTCTTC
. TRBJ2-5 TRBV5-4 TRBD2 CASSVETSGGAGETQYF TGTGCCAGCAGCGTCGAGACTAGCGGGGGGGCGGGGGAGACCCAGTACTTC
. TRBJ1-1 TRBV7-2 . CASSLGTAIEAFF TGTGCCAGCAGCTTAGGGACAGCCATAGAAGCTTTCTTT
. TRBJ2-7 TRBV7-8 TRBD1 CASSQDRGSFRGTYVREQYF TGTGCCAGCAGCCAAGACAGGGGATCTTTTCGCGGGACTTACGTACGAGAGCAGTACTTC
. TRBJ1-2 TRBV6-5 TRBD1 CASSSDRDRVGNGYTF TGTGCCAGCAGTTCCGACAGGGACAGGGTTGGGAATGGCTACACCTTC
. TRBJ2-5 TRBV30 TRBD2 CAWSNQISGRLETQYF TGTGCCTGGAGTAACCAAATTAGCGGGAGGCTAGAGACCCAGTACTTC
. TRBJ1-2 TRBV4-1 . CASSQGMAFGGYTF TGCGCCAGCAGCCAAGGAATGGCCTTCGGGGGCTACACCTTC
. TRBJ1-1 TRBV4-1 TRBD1 CASSQARGWMNTEAFF TGCGCCAGCAGCCAAGCCAGGGGGTGGATGAACACTGAAGCTTTCTTT
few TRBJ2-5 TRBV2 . CASSEEEVEETQYF TGTGCCAGCAGTGAAGAGGAGGTTGAGGAGACCCAGTACTTC
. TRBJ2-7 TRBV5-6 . CASKLGLGGYEQYF TGTGCCAGTAAGCTAGGCCTTGGAGGGTACGAGCAGTACTTC
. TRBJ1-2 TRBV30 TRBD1 CAWSEGQGWEDGYTF TGTGCCTGGAGTGAGGGACAGGGGTGGGAAGATGGCTACACCTTC
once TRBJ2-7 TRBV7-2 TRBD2 CASSSGLAGGTYEQYF TGTGCCAGCAGCTCGGGACTAGCGGGGGGTACCTACGAGCAGTACTTC
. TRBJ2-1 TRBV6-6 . CASTQGGNEQFF TGTGCCAGCACCCAAGGGGGCAATGAGCAGTTCTTC
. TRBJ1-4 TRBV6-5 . CASSITSGKLFF TGTGCCAGCAGTATAACTAGTGGTAAACTGTTTTTT
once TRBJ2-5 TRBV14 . CASSQGTEGETQYF TGTGCCAGCAGCCAAGGGACTGAAGGAGAGACCCAGTACTTC
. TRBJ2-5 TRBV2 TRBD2 CASRGLATGETQYF TGTGCCAGCAGGGGACTAGCGACAGGAGAGACCCAGTACTTC
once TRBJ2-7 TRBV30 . CAWLIQGPNYEQYF TGTGCCTGGCTAATACAGGGTCCGAACTACGAGCAGTACTTC
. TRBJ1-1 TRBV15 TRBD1 CATSRDLAGGNTEAFF TGTGCCACCAGCAGAGATCTGGCAGGGGGAAACACTGAAGCTTTCTTT